One sample yielded the 27 T cell receptor beta chains listed below, sequenced in a study of blood T cells in healthy people across ages. A second about 7 to 11 cycle PCR used barcoded and J-beta primers. TCRdb fed the 5' RACE reads into MiXCR, producing one record per CDR3 protein. The repertoire includes hundreds of thousands of distinct CDR3 sequences, roughly 56% of them detected once, and 20% to 30% sits in the top ten. Sequencing was performed on blood. The source of these receptors is a middle-aged man in good health.

The rearrangement uses TRBV12-3 or TRBV12-4 and TRBJ1-5; 9 bases match TRBD1. The CDR3 is 16 residues long. J was trimmed by 5 bases and V by 6 bases; bases with no gene match: 11. CDR3 in DNA: TGTGCCAGCAGACCTTGGACAGGGGAGGGACATCAGCCCCAGCATTTT. Its translation: CASRPWTGEGHQPQHF.

This clonotype turned up a few times. This rearrangement joins TRBV28 to TRBJ2-7, with 8 nucleotides matching TRBD1. The CDR3 is made up of 15 amino acids. Germline CDR1 and CDR2: MDHEN and SYDVKM. J gave up 2 bases and V 4 bases, and 7 bases lay outside the gene matches. CDR3 loop: CASSSYQGAAYEQYF. The CDR3 nucleotides read TGTGCCAGCAGTTCCTACCAGGGGGCTGCCTACGAGCAGTACTTC.

The chain is built from TRBV29-1 and TRBJ2-5; 8 bases are a match to TRBD1. V shed 8 bases and J 5 bases; nucleotides not matched to a gene: 7. In germline, CDR1 is SQVTM, CDR2 ANQGSEA. This CDR3 spans 12 amino acids. CDR3 nucleotide sequence: TGCAGCTCGACAGGGGTAGTGGAGACCCAGTACTTC. It translates to CSSTGVVETQYF.

This chain links TRBV7-2 with TRBJ2-1; D may be TRBD1 (5 bases). The germline CDR1 and CDR2 sequences are SGHTA and FQGNSA. The CDR3 spans 14 residues. Trimming shortened V by 1 base and J by 8 bases, and 12 bases separated the two germline ends. The CDR3 DNA reads as TGTGCCAGCAGCTTAGGTTTAGGGGTCTATGAGCAGTTCTTC. It codes for CASSLGLGVYEQFF.

The chain links TRBV4-2 to TRBJ2-1, with 14 positions matching TRBD2. The trim removed 7 bases at V and 10 bases at J, leaving 12 bases unmatched. CDR1 and CDR2 (germline): LGHNA, YNFKEQ. The CDR3 runs to 16 residues. The CDR3 here is CASTYGTSGSSYEQFF. CDR3 bases: TGTGCCAGCACCTACGGGACTAGCGGGAGTTCGTACGAGCAGTTCTTC.

Note on this clonotype: Because the CDR3 is missing its conserved closing phenylalanine or tryptophan, this is likely a read error. The gene calls are TRBV11-2 and TRBJ2-3; no clear D gene. CDR1 is SGHAT and CDR2 is FQNNGV in the germline V gene. V was cut by 4 bases and J by 5 bases, with 7 bases left in between. The CDR3 loop spans 12 amino acids. CDR3 bases: TGTGCCAGCAGCTCCTTAAGAGATACGCAGTATTTA. Encoded protein: CASSSLRDTQYL.

This clonotype occurred a few times. The gene calls are TRBV10-3 and TRBJ2-1; D unresolved. CDR1 is ENHRY and CDR2 is SYGVKD in the germline V gene. CDR3 length: 11 amino acids. The ends were cut back, 6 bases at V and 5 bases at J, with 5 bases in the middle. The CDR3: CAIRQHNEQFF. CDR3 bases: TGTGCCATCAGACAGCACAATGAGCAGTTCTTC.

This clonotype was observed once. The chain combines TRBV29-1 with TRBJ2-1; TRBD2 might be the D (6 bases). This CDR3 is 12 amino acids long. V shed 4 bases and J shed 10 bases, with 14 bases lying between them. Germline V gene sequence: CDR1 SQVTM, CDR2 ANQGSEA. CDR3 sequence (DNA): TGCAGCGTTGTTTGGGACTTGAACGAGCAGTTCTTC. It translates to CSVVWDLNEQFF.

This clonotype turned up a few times. The V gene is TRBV6-2 or TRBV6-3, the J gene TRBJ2-7, with D maybe TRBD2 (5 bases). V was shortened by 5 bases and J by 6 bases, with 14 bases between the two germline ends. The CDR3 has 13 residues. Germline values: CDR1 MNHEY, CDR2 SVGEGT. The CDR3 sequence: CASSDSRGSEQYF. The CDR3 bases are TGTGCCAGCAGTGATTCTCGAGGGAGCGAGCAGTACTTC.

The V call is TRBV28, the J call TRBJ2-1, with a possible D match to TRBD2 (5 bases). The CDR3 runs 14 residues. Trimming cost V 3 bases and J 4 bases, with 10 bases left between them. Per the germline V gene, CDR1 is MDHEN and CDR2 is SYDVKM. As DNA, the CDR3 is TGTGCCAGCAGTTTCCAGCGGACTTACAATGAGCAGTTCTTC. Translating gives CASSFQRTYNEQFF.

The J gene is TRBJ2-7, the V gene TRBV28; 7 bases fit TRBD1. Looked up from germline, CDR1 is MDHEN and CDR2 is SYDVKM. This CDR3 is built from 18 residues. With 7 bases clipped from V and 2 bases from J, the junction kept 20 bases outside the gene matches. This CDR3 is CASTKGARGIRGTYEQYF. CDR3 nucleotides: TGTGCCAGCACTAAGGGGGCGCGAGGCATACGGGGTACCTACGAGCAGTACTTC.

The rearrangement joins TRBV11-2 to TRBJ1-5; D gene unclear. CDR1 is SGHAT, CDR2 FQNNGV, per germline. The CDR3 consists of 12 residues. Trimming removed 4 bases from V and 6 bases from J, with 7 bases in between. The CDR3 region is CASSSEGQPQHF. Here the CDR3 DNA reads TGTGCCAGCAGCTCGGAAGGTCAGCCCCAGCATTTT.

This clonotype was seen more than once but under ten times. The chain employs TRBV20-1 and TRBJ2-3, with 10 nucleotides matching TRBD2. V trimming: 0 bases; J trimming: 5 bases; junction bases outside the gene matches: 8. The V gene's germline CDR1 is DFQATT and CDR2 SNEGSKA (reference sequence). This CDR3 is 16 amino acids long. CDR3 sequence (DNA): TGCAGTGCTAGAGATGTTCTAGCGGGAGAACGAGATACGCAGTATTTT. It yields the protein CSARDVLAGERDTQYF.

A few counts support this clonotype. The V and J genes are TRBV4-3 and TRBJ2-1; D is possibly TRBD2 (6 bases). Trimming removed 0 bases at V and 1 base at J, with 7 bases between. Germline CDR1 and CDR2: LGHNA and YSLEER. This CDR3 region has 15 residues. CDR3 nucleotide sequence: TGCGCCAGCAGCCAAGATGCGGGATCCTACAATGAGCAGTTCTTC. As protein: CASSQDAGSYNEQFF.

The chain links TRBV28 to TRBJ2-7; D unclear. Trimming pared 3 bases from V and 3 bases from J, leaving 15 bases between. The CDR3 extends over 15 amino acids. Per germline, CDR1 MDHEN and CDR2 SYDVKM. DNA of the CDR3: TGTGCCAGCAGTTTCTTTAGGGCCGGAAACTACGAGCAGTACTTC. Protein: CASSFFRAGNYEQYF.

The chain carries TRBV4-2 and TRBJ2-3, with D hard to call. Germline V CDR1 and CDR2: LGHNA, YNFKEQ. CDR3 size: 14 residues. V gave up 0 bases and J gave up 0 bases, with 4 bases separating them. This chain's CDR3 is CASSQESSTDTQYF. The CDR3 DNA reads as TGTGCCAGCAGCCAAGAATCCAGCACAGATACGCAGTATTTT.

The chain employs TRBV7-2 and TRBJ2-3; TRBD1 agrees at 8 bases. Germline V gene lookup returns CDR1 SGHTA and CDR2 FQGNSA. The V gene end was trimmed by 2 bases and the J gene end by 7 bases; junction bases not matched to a gene: 11. CDR3 length: 16 residues. Written as DNA, the CDR3 is TGTGCCAGCAGCTTACGACAGGGGACCTTGGAAAATACGCAGTATTTT. It yields the protein CASSLRQGTLENTQYF.

This clonotype appeared a few times. The CDR3 loop is CASSINRGGDEQYF. The DNA for the CDR3 is TGTGCCAGCAGCATAAACAGGGGAGGGGACGAGCAGTACTTC. The chain links TRBV7-9 to TRBJ2-5; D might be TRBD1 or TRBD2, each matching 7 bases. The J call may be wrong; the DNA end is better matched by TRBJ2-7. The CDR3 runs to 14 residues. In germline, CDR1 is SEHNR, CDR2 FQNEAQ (reference sequence).

This chain uses TRBV2 with TRBJ2-1, with 9 bases that match TRBD2. The CDR3 has 14 residues. The V gene end was trimmed by 3 bases and the J gene end by 8 bases; junction bases not matched to a gene: 5. The germline V gene has CDR1 SNHLY and CDR2 FYNNEI. The CDR3 DNA is TGTGCCAGCAGTGAGGATAGCGGGAGTCATGAGCAGTTCTTC. This gives the protein CASSEDSGSHEQFF.

The count of this clonotype is one. V and J are TRBV7-2 and TRBJ1-1; D uncertain. From germline, CDR1 is SGHTA and CDR2 FQGNSA. Trimming removed 2 bases at V and 3 bases at J, with 10 bases between. The CDR3 sequence is 14 residues long. CDR3 sequence: CASSLTPLDTEAFF. The CDR3, as DNA: TGTGCCAGCAGCTTAACCCCGTTGGACACTGAAGCTTTCTTT.

This chain connects TRBV25-1 to TRBJ2-3; D may correspond to TRBD1 or TRBD2 (5 bases each). CDR1 MGHDK and CDR2 SYGVNS come from the germline V gene. The CDR3 is 13 residues long. The ends were cut back, 8 bases at V and 3 bases at J, with 12 bases in the middle. Here the CDR3 DNA reads TGTGCCAGCGATTCGGGACGGACAGATACGCAGTATTTT. Protein product: CASDSGRTDTQYF. The variable domain in full, completed from reference TRBV25-1 and TRBJ2-3, reads EADIYQTPRYLVIGTGKKITLECSQTMGHDKMYWYQQDPGMELHLIHYSYGVNSTEKGDLSSESTVSRIRTEHFPLTLESARPSHTSQYLCASDSGRTDTQYFGPGTRLTVL.

CDR3 residues: CSAITRDRVGQPQHF. The DNA of the CDR3 is TGCAGTGCTATCACCCGGGACAGGGTAGGTCAGCCCCAGCATTTT. This rearrangement joins TRBV20-1 to TRBJ1-5; 9 nucleotides agree with TRBD1. The germline V gene encodes CDR1 DFQATT and CDR2 SNEGSKA (reference sequence). CDR3 length: 15 residues. The junction had 10 bases not matched to a gene; V was cut back by 4 bases and J by 6 bases.

This clonotype was seen only a few times. The rearrangement joins TRBV5-1 to TRBJ2-5, with 7 bases fitting TRBD2. Trimming at V came to 4 bases and at J to 9 bases, leaving 12 bases not matched to a gene. The CDR3 is 14 residues long. Looked up from germline, CDR1 is SGHRS and CDR2 is YFSETQ. DNA of the CDR3: TGCGCCAGCAGCCCTCCCGGGACTAATAGGGCCCAGTACTTC. It translates to CASSPPGTNRAQYF.

This chain's CDR3 is CASSANRGRLETQYF. As DNA, the CDR3 is TGTGCCAGCAGTGCAAACAGGGGACGGTTGGAGACCCAGTACTTC. The chain couples TRBV25-1 to TRBJ2-7, with 7 positions matching TRBD1. The better agreement between TRBJ2-5 and the DNA end casts doubt on the J call. The CDR3 consists of 15 residues. Germline loops: CDR1 MGHDK, CDR2 SYGVNS.

The J gene is TRBJ2-5, the V gene TRBV28; D unresolved. The DNA matches TRBJ2-7 better at its end, which makes the J call doubtful. Germline V gene lookup returns CDR1 MDHEN and CDR2 SYDVKM. CDR3 length: 16 residues. The CDR3 DNA is TGTGCCAGCAGTTCCTTTCTTAGGGCCATTCCCCACGAGCAGTACTTC. Its translation is CASSSFLRAIPHEQYF.

The chain has TRBV29-1 and TRBJ1-5; unclear D gene. CDR1 is SQVTM, CDR2 ANQGSEA, per germline. Trimming left V 4 bases short and J 4 bases short, with 8 bases between. The CDR3 has 12 amino acids. The CDR3 loop reads CSVANPNQPQHF. The CDR3 region has the DNA TGCAGCGTTGCCAACCCTAATCAGCCCCAGCATTTT.

The rearrangement links TRBV20-1 to TRBJ1-1; D gene ambiguous. This CDR3 contains 10 residues. The V end lost 3 bases, the J end lost 5 bases, and 4 bases lay between the germline ends. Looked up from germline, CDR1 is DFQATT and CDR2 is SNEGSKA (reference sequence). CDR3 nucleotide sequence: TGCAGTGCTAGGCTGACTGAAGCTTTCTTT. Translated: CSARLTEAFF.